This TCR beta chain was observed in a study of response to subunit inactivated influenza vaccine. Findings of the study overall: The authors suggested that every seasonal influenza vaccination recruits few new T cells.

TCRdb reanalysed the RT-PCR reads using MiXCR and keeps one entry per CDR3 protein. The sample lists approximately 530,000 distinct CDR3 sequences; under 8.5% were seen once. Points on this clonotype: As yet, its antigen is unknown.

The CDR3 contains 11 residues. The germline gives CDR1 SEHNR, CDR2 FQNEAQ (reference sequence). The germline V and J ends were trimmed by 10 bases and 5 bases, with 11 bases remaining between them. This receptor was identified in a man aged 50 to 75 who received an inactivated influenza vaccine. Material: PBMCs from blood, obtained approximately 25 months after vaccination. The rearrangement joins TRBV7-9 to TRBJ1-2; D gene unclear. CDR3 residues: CATPGLYGYTF. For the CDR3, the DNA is TGTGCCACCCCGGGTCTTTATGGCTACACCTTC.